This T cell receptor (beta chain) is drawn from a study of blood T cells in healthy people across ages (dated by TCRdb to about 2015). For the study in its entirety: In model experiments, roughly one uniquely barcoded TCR beta cDNA molecule per two T cells was captured by template switching. Four age groups were formed from the donors: young (average around 15 years), middle-aged (just under 40), aged (roughly 56) and long-lived (more than 75). Donors of different ages were randomly distributed across sequencing lanes to avoid experimental bias. The study analyzed two additional independent replicas of 1 million unique cDNA reads from the same blood draw for two donors, one aged 18 to 30 and one aged 80 or older. Using deep sequencing normalized with unique cDNA molecular identifiers, the study measured how TCR beta repertoire diversity changes with age. Study-wide findings and limitations: The CMV infection status of donors was not known, potentially confounding age-related changes in expanded clonotypes. As age increased, observed TCR beta diversity per million T cells dropped in a roughly linear way, and a significant reduction was already evident by age roughly 40. Estimates of total diversity based on one million sequenced T cells were considered lower bounds and underestimates. Compared with the aged group, the long-lived group had more naive CD4+ T cells, fewer expanded clones and increased TCR diversity, suggesting age selection. The percentage of naive T cells measured by flow cytometry correlated strongly with observed TCR beta diversity. Since profiling was done on bulk unsorted PBMCs, naive and antigen-experienced compartments could not be conclusively compared.

The donors were 40 or so Caucasian individuals from Russia, aged roughly 6 to 95 years, who were systemically healthy. Around 10 milliliters of peripheral blood were drawn from each donor into EDTA-treated Vacutainer tubes. PBMCs were isolated by Ficoll-Paque density-gradient centrifugation, with at least 6 million obtained per sample. Trizol reagent was used to extract total RNA from the PBMCs, yielding at least 5 micrograms per sample. For every donor, flow cytometry on a PBMC aliquot measured the percentage of naive CD45RAhigh/CD27high T cells. The CDR3 starts with the cysteine, ends with the phenylalanine, and has 15 residues. Kept here is only the CDR3 DNA, which spans 45 bases and is read in frame from base 1. According to the germline V gene (reference sequence), CDR1 reads MNHNY and CDR2 reads SVGAGI. Library prep was done by 5' RACE. The data were produced on an Illumina HiSeq 2500. The second PCR ran for roughly 7 to 12 cycles and used a J-beta primer mix along with a sample-barcoded 5' primer. Each TCR beta cDNA molecule received a unique molecular identifier from a template-switch 5' adaptor carrying 12 random nucleotides. Each sample yielded at least 2.5 million CDR3-containing paired-end reads. The Mint cDNA synthesis kit, primed by a TRBC-specific oligonucleotide, was used to synthesize first-strand cDNA from all RNA. All cDNA was treated with uracil-DNA glycosylase and then went through a first 18-cycle PCR with the universal primers M1SS and BC2_uni_R. In the source study's methods: For normalization, 1 million high-quality reads, each with a distinct molecular identifier, were randomly selected from each sample. Reads with shared molecular identifiers were discarded instead of being binned into consensus sequences. MiTCR, set to a Q25 quality threshold and the strictest error-elimination algorithm, was used for CDR3 identification, clonotype clustering and error correction. A nonparametric unseen species model with Euler transformation was used to estimate lower-bound total TCR beta diversity. The public reads were reprocessed in TCRdb via fastp at Q25 and MiXCR, keeping in-frame beta chains. Identical CDR3 proteins give one entry, which carries the most common genes and DNA. TCRdb, not the original authors, processed these V and J calls. A total of around 1.5 million distinct CDR3 sequences appear in this sample, 40% to 50% of them only once. The ten largest clonotypes hold approximately 7.9% of the sample.

With respect to this clonotype: Its recognized antigen is unknown. A junction end diverges from the germline sequence, so it may reflect a read error.

Sequenced sample: blood. The TCR sequence derives from a woman younger than 30 in good health. The sequence is built from TRBV6-6 and TRBJ2-5; 8 middle bases align to TRBD2. CDR3 region: CAGSYSLAAREAQYF. The DNA sequence is TGTGCCGGCAGTTACTCACTAGCGGCAAGAGAGGCCCAGTACTTC.